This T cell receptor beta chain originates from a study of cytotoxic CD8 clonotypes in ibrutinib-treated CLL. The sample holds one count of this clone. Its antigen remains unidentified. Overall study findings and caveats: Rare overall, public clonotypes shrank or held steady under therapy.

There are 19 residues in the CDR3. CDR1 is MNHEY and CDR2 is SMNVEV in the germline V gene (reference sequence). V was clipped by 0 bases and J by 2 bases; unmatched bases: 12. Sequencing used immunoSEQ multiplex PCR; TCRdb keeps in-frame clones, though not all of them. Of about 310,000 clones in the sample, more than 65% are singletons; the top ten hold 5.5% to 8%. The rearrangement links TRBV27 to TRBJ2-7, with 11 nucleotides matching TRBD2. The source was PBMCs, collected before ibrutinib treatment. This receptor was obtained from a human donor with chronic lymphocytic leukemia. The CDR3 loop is CASSLSQVTSGSLPYEQYF. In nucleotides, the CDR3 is TGTGCCAGCAGTTTATCCCAGGTCACTAGCGGGAGTTTGCCCTACGAGCAGTACTTC.